The 31 T cell receptor beta chains in this list originate from one sample, sequenced in a study of radiotherapy plus CTLA-4 blockade in lung cancer. Some clones are missing from TCRdb's copy, which holds only in-frame ones; the method was immunoSEQ multiplex PCR. The sample records around 32,000 clones, roughly four fifths being singletons. Sequenced here: peripheral blood, sampled from a patient treated with radiotherapy plus ipilimumab. These receptors were taken from a human donor with non-small cell lung cancer that progressed on radiotherapy plus ipilimumab.

This clone has only one observation. The J gene is TRBJ1-6, the V gene TRBV9, with a possible D match to TRBD1 (5 bases). Germline lookup yields CDR1 SGDLS and CDR2 YYNGEE. The CDR3 runs to 15 residues. V lost 4 bases and J 10 bases, leaving 18 bases between the germline ends. The CDR3 sequence is CASSFSPQEGSPLHF. Here the CDR3 DNA reads TGTGCCAGCAGCTTCAGTCCACAGGAGGGGTCACCCCTCCACTTT.

The chain uses TRBV4-3 and TRBJ1-2; TRBD1 matches at 9 bases. The CDR3 runs to 16 residues. In germline, CDR1 is LGHNA, CDR2 YSLEER. V trimming: 4 bases; J trimming: 4 bases; junction bases outside the gene matches: 10. The CDR3 is CASSLTYRDRAYGYTF. CDR3 nucleotides: TGCGCCAGCAGCCTGACCTACAGGGACAGGGCCTATGGCTACACCTTC.

About this clone: The same CDR3 also results from other DNA sequences found in this sample. V is TRBV29-1 and J is TRBJ2-4, with 7 bases identical to TRBD1. The J segment lost 7 bases and the V segment lost 7 bases, leaving 4 bases of the junction unmatched. Germline loops: CDR1 SQVTM, CDR2 ANQGSEA. CDR3 length: 11 amino acids. This CDR3 is CSAKQGNIQYF. CDR3 nucleotide sequence: TGCAGCGCCAAACAGGGGAACATTCAGTACTTC. Using reference TRBV29-1 and TRBJ2-4 for the parts outside the CDR3, the full variable domain is SAVISQKPSRDICQRGTSLTIQCQVDSQVTMMFWYRQQPGQSLTLIATANQGSEATYESGFVIDKFPISRPNLTFSTLTVSNMSPEDSSIYLCSAKQGNIQYFGAGTRLSVL.

This chain links TRBV14 with TRBJ1-2; TRBD1 agrees at 9 bases. Germline CDR1 and CDR2: SGHDN and FVKESK. This CDR3 is 14 amino acids long. V dropped 4 bases and J dropped 8; count of bases not matched to a gene: 8. CDR3 sequence: CASSPDGTGRGYTF. CDR3 nucleotides: TGTGCCAGCAGCCCAGACGGGACAGGGAGAGGCTACACCTTC.

J is TRBJ2-1 and V is TRBV5-4; TRBD1 aligns across 9 bases. This CDR3 has 15 amino acids. The germline V gene encodes CDR1 SGHNT and CDR2 YYREEE (reference sequence). Trimming cost V 4 bases and J 4 bases; bases outside gene matches: 6. The CDR3, as DNA: TGTGCCAGCAGCCCGGGACAGGGATTATACAATGAGCAGTTCTTC. Protein: CASSPGQGLYNEQFF.

DNA of the CDR3: TGTGCCAGCAGCAGGGGTAACTCTGGAAACACCATATATTTT. This translates into CASSRGNSGNTIYF. The chain recombines TRBV6-5 with TRBJ1-3, with D possibly being TRBD1 (6 bases). Germline CDR1 reads MNHEY; CDR2 reads SVGAGI. V was clipped by 6 bases and J by 0 bases, with 9 bases between them. The CDR3 loop spans 14 amino acids.

This chain's CDR3 is CASSPGTLLGYTF. In DNA, the CDR3 is TGTGCCAGCTCACCCGGGACACTCCTTGGCTACACCTTC. V usage is TRBV18 and J usage is TRBJ1-2, with a weak D call TRBD1 (6 bases). This CDR3 region has 13 residues. The V end lost 3 bases, the J end lost 7 bases, and 12 bases lay between the germline ends. Germline CDR1 and CDR2: KGHSH and LQKENI.

This clone appeared a single time. This chain uses TRBV7-6 with TRBJ1-5; unclear D gene. The CDR3 has 17 amino acids. Germline V lookup: CDR1 SGHVS, CDR2 FNYEAQ. V was trimmed by 2 bases and J by 4 bases, leaving 18 bases between them. The CDR3 reads CASSLNPSWRINQPQHF. The CDR3 bases are TGTGCCAGCAGCTTAAACCCCAGTTGGAGGATTAATCAGCCCCAGCATTTT. Together with reference TRBV7-6 and TRBJ1-5, the CDR3 gives the full variable domain: GAGVSQSPRYKVTKRGQDVALRCDPISGHVSLYWYRQALGQGPEFLTYFNYEAQQDKSGLPNDRFSAERPEGSISTLTIQRTEQRDSAMYRCASSLNPSWRINQPQHFGDGTRLSIL.

V and J are TRBV7-2 and TRBJ1-2; D perhaps matches TRBD1 (6 bases). V shed 5 bases and J shed 4 bases, with 11 bases lying between them. Looked up from germline, CDR1 is SGHTA and CDR2 is FQGNSA. The CDR3 spans 13 residues. CDR3 nucleotides: TGTGCCAGCAGCCCGCAGGGGAGCTATGGCTACACCTTC. Translated: CASSPQGSYGYTF.

The V call is TRBV29-1, the J call TRBJ2-5, with 10 bases that match TRBD1. From germline, CDR1 is SQVTM and CDR2 ANQGSEA. V gave up 1 base and J gave up 7 bases; unmatched junction bases: 15. The length of the CDR3 is 17 residues. The CDR3 protein is CSVEAVDRGLRVGTQYF. CDR3 sequence (DNA): TGCAGCGTTGAAGCTGTGGACAGGGGGTTGCGGGTAGGGACCCAGTACTTC.

The CDR3 region is CASSPLDSYNEQFF. The CDR3 DNA sequence: TGTGCCAGCTCACCACTAGACAGCTACAATGAGCAGTTCTTC. V gene TRBV18 combines with J gene TRBJ2-1; D might be TRBD1 (5 bases). The CDR3 spans 14 residues. From germline, CDR1 is KGHSH and CDR2 LQKENI. Trimming stripped 1 base from V and 3 bases from J, with 7 bases between.

This chain links TRBV7-2 with TRBJ1-2; D remains ambiguous. Looked up from germline, CDR1 is SGHTA and CDR2 is FQGNSA. The V gene lost 0 bases and the J gene lost 9 bases, with 11 bases spanning the gap. There are 13 residues in the CDR3. The CDR3 loop reads CASSLAGLVSYTF. The CDR3 DNA is TGTGCCAGCAGCTTAGCAGGACTCGTGAGCTACACCTTC.

The chain employs TRBV5-1 and TRBJ1-2, with D maybe TRBD1 (5 bases). V gave up 1 base and J gave up 4 bases, with 14 bases separating them. The germline CDR1 and CDR2 sequences are SGHRS and YFSETQ. The CDR3 has 15 residues. The DNA of the CDR3 is TGCGCCAGCAGCTTGACAGGCCCAAACCCCTATGGCTACACCTTC. Its translation is CASSLTGPNPYGYTF.

The chain is built from TRBV5-8 and TRBJ1-6; tentative D call: TRBD1 (5 bases). Germline CDR1 reads SGHTS; CDR2 reads YDEGEE. The CDR3 is made up of 14 amino acids. V lost 4 bases, J lost 8 bases, and 13 bases lay in between. As DNA, the CDR3 is TGTGCCAGCAGCGGCCGGGGGGGGTATTCACCCCTCCACTTT. The encoded protein is CASSGRGGYSPLHF.

This clone was seen more than once but under ten times. The rearrangement links TRBV28 to TRBJ1-1, with 7 bases lining up with TRBD1. Germline V gives CDR1 MDHEN, CDR2 SYDVKM. Trimming removed 10 bases from V and 4 bases from J; junction bases left unmatched: 12. The CDR3 totals 14 residues. In nucleotides, the CDR3 is TGTGCCACACGAGACAGGGTATCAGGCACTGAAGCTTTCTTT. Protein product: CATRDRVSGTEAFF.

The J gene is TRBJ2-2, the V gene TRBV18; no reliable D call. The CDR3 spans 13 residues. V was cut by 6 bases and J by 6 bases, with 11 bases left in between. Germline loops: CDR1 KGHSH, CDR2 LQKENI. In DNA, the CDR3 is TGTGCCAGCTCTCGAGATCGGGCCGGGGAGCTGTTTTTT. Translating it yields CASSRDRAGELFF.

The chain has TRBV27 and TRBJ1-4; D not certain. There are 14 residues in the CDR3. V was pared by 6 bases and J by 8 bases, with 16 bases between. Germline CDR1 reads MNHEY; CDR2 reads SMNVEV (reference sequence). The CDR3 spells CASRAGRVGEKLFF. As DNA, the CDR3 is TGTGCCAGCAGGGCGGGGAGGGTCGGCGAAAAACTGTTTTTT. The complete variable domain, with remaining parts taken from reference TRBV27 and TRBJ1-4, reads EAQVTQNPRYLITVTGKKLTVTCSQNMNHEYMSWYRQDPGLGLRQIYYSMNVEVTDKGDVPEGYKVSRKEKRNFPLILESPSPNQTSLYFCASRAGRVGEKLFFGSGTQLSVL.

The genes are TRBV7-2 and TRBJ2-7; D perhaps matches TRBD2 (5 bases). The CDR3 extends over 15 amino acids. The V and J ends lost 1 base and 2 bases respectively, with 12 bases between them. Germline V lookup: CDR1 SGHTA, CDR2 FQGNSA. The CDR3 loop is CASSLVSVTTYEQYF. DNA for the CDR3: TGTGCCAGCAGCTTAGTCTCTGTGACTACCTACGAGCAGTACTTC.

The chain recombines TRBV7-2 with TRBJ2-1, with 11 bases that match TRBD2. V trimming: 3 bases; J trimming: 6 bases; junction bases outside the gene matches: 7. CDR1 SGHTA and CDR2 FQGNSA come from the germline V gene. The CDR3 has 16 amino acids. CDR3 sequence (DNA): TGTGCCAGCAGCTTGCAACCGACTAGCGGGGCCAATGAGCAGTTCTTC. It specifies CASSLQPTSGANEQFF.

J is TRBJ2-7 and V is TRBV7-6; TRBD1 matches 8 bases. The junction had 14 bases not matched to a gene; V was cut back by 5 bases and J by 5 bases. The CDR3 has 16 residues. From germline, CDR1 is SGHVS and CDR2 FNYEAQ. The CDR3 spells CASSPLFGQGWNEQYF. The CDR3 DNA reads TGTGCCAGCAGCCCCCTATTCGGACAGGGTTGGAACGAGCAGTACTTC. Filled out from reference TRBV7-6 and TRBJ2-7, the complete variable domain reads GAGVSQSPRYKVTKRGQDVALRCDPISGHVSLYWYRQALGQGPEFLTYFNYEAQQDKSGLPNDRFSAERPEGSISTLTIQRTEQRDSAMYRCASSPLFGQGWNEQYFGPGTRLTVT.

The rearrangement links TRBV28 to TRBJ1-1; 7 bases agree with TRBD1. This CDR3 is 16 amino acids long. Trimming cost V 4 bases and J 1 base; bases outside gene matches: 9. Per germline, CDR1 MDHEN and CDR2 SYDVKM. CDR3 in DNA: TGTGCCAGCAGTTACGCCGCGGGACAGCAGAACACTGAAGCTTTCTTT. Amino acids: CASSYAAGQQNTEAFF.

This chain uses TRBV9 with TRBJ1-4, with D unclear. The CDR3 sequence is 15 residues long. Germline CDR1 reads SGDLS; CDR2 reads YYNGEE. Trimming stripped 0 bases from V and 7 bases from J, with 13 bases between. CDR3 residues: CASSVGPGEGEKLFF. In DNA form, the CDR3 reads TGTGCCAGCAGCGTAGGGCCGGGAGAGGGTGAAAAACTGTTTTTT. The variable domain in full, completed from reference TRBV9 and TRBJ1-4, reads DSGVTQTPKHLITATGQRVTLRCSPRSGDLSVYWYQQSLDQGLQFLIQYYNGEERAKGNILERFSAQQFPDLHSELNLSSLELGDSALYFCASSVGPGEGEKLFFGSGTQLSVL.

The count of this clone is one. The V call is TRBV19, the J call TRBJ1-1; maybe TRBD1 (6 bases). The V and J ends lost 5 bases and 1 base respectively, with 17 bases between them. The CDR3 has 16 amino acids. In germline, CDR1 is LNHDA, CDR2 SQIVND (reference sequence). CDR3 region: CASSPRRQVANTEAFF. CDR3 nucleotides: TGTGCCAGTAGTCCCCGTCGACAGGTCGCGAACACTGAAGCTTTCTTT.

V is TRBV28 and J is TRBJ1-5; D might be TRBD1 (6 bases). Germline V gene data show CDR1 as MDHEN and CDR2 as SYDVKM. V dropped 5 bases and J dropped 4 bases, with 12 bases sitting between them. The CDR3 contains 14 residues. The CDR3 DNA is TGTGCCAGCAGTCCAGGGGTTTGGAATCAGCCCCAGCATTTT. Its translation: CASSPGVWNQPQHF.

V usage is TRBV20-1 and J usage is TRBJ2-7, with a weak D call TRBD2 (6 bases). Deletions cut 4 bases from V and 4 bases from J, with 8 bases between. The CDR3 runs to 11 residues. Germline CDR1 and CDR2: DFQATT and SNEGSKA (reference sequence). CDR3 in DNA: TGCAGTGCTAAAGGAGGGTACGAGCAGTACTTC. It codes for CSAKGGYEQYF.

The chain links TRBV6-1 to TRBJ1-2, with 7 bases aligning to TRBD1. Germline V gene data show CDR1 as MNHNS and CDR2 as SASEGT. The CDR3 loop spans 15 amino acids. With V trimmed by 6 bases and J by 0 bases, 7 bases remained unmatched. CDR3 coding DNA: TGTGCCAGCAGAGGGACAGAGAATTCTAACTATGGCTACACCTTC. Translation: CASRGTENSNYGYTF.

This clone has just a few counts. Compared with germline, one end of the junction differs, possibly owing to a read error. The J gene is TRBJ2-7, the V gene TRBV7-7; 8 positions match TRBD1. CDR1 is SSHAT, CDR2 FNYEAQ, per germline (reference sequence). This CDR3 has 16 residues. CDR3 region: CASSLASGQEGYGQYF. For the CDR3, the DNA is TGTGCTAGCAGCTTAGCTTCGGGACAGGAGGGCTATGGGCAGTACTTC.

This clone was seen only once. The same CDR3 also results from other DNA sequences found in this sample. The gene calls are TRBV5-1 and TRBJ1-2, with TRBD1 identical over 8 bases. The length of the CDR3 is 15 residues. Trimming removed 0 bases from V and 7 bases from J; junction bases left unmatched: 8. CDR1 is SGHRS and CDR2 is YFSETQ in the germline V gene. DNA of the CDR3: TGCGCCAGCAGCTTGGATGCAGGGGGCAGGGGTGGCTACACCTTC. Amino acid sequence: CASSLDAGGRGGYTF.

The V and J genes are TRBV9 and TRBJ1-4; 9 bases fit TRBD1. Germline CDR1 and CDR2: SGDLS and YYNGEE. The V gene end was trimmed by 4 bases and the J gene end by 3 bases; junction bases not matched to a gene: 22. This CDR3 is 21 amino acids long. The chain's CDR3 is CASSLPWDREWVLAPNEKLFF. CDR3 in DNA: TGTGCCAGCAGCTTACCCTGGGACAGGGAATGGGTGTTAGCGCCTAATGAAAAACTGTTTTTT.

This clone was counted between two and nine times. The V and J genes are TRBV29-1 and TRBJ2-1; D remains unclear. The germline V gene has CDR1 SQVTM and CDR2 ANQGSEA. The length of the CDR3 is 10 residues. Deletions cut 6 bases from V and 6 bases from J, with 6 bases between. The CDR3 reads CSVAANEQFF. Here the CDR3 DNA reads TGCAGCGTGGCCGCCAATGAGCAGTTCTTC.

The chain carries TRBV6-4 and TRBJ2-3, with D perhaps matching TRBD1 (5 bases). The germline gives CDR1 MRHNA, CDR2 SNTAGT. The CDR3 loop spans 19 amino acids. Between the trimmed V and J ends, which lost 2 bases and 6 bases, there was a span of 27 bases. The CDR3 reads CASSDRPYYGHRVSDTQYF. In nucleotides, the CDR3 is TGTGCCAGCAGTGACCGACCCTATTACGGACACCGCGTTTCGGATACGCAGTATTTT.